Each of the 28 T cell receptor beta chains below was sequenced from the same sample in a study of T cell responses to AZD1222 COVID-19 vaccine. Produced via immunoSEQ multiplex PCR; TCRdb's table is partial and in-frame only. The table lists around 70,000 clones, 85% of them singletons. The sample consisted of peripheral blood, taken on day 0 of AZD1222 vaccination. The receptors shown here come from an adult in good health.

The chain joins TRBV7-9 to TRBJ1-5; a weak D match, TRBD1 (5 bases). The ends were cut back, 3 bases at V and 6 bases at J, with 6 bases in the middle. In germline, CDR1 is SEHNR, CDR2 FQNEAQ (reference sequence). This CDR3 region has 12 residues. The CDR3 nucleotides read TGTGCCAGCAGCTTGAGGGGTCAGCCCCAGCATTTT. It codes for CASSLRGQPQHF.

A single count supports this clone. This sequence joins TRBV9 and TRBJ1-5, with unresolved D. Trimming left V 0 bases short and J 3 bases short, with 4 bases between. Germline V gives CDR1 SGDLS, CDR2 YYNGEE. The CDR3 covers 13 residues. The CDR3, as DNA: TGTGCCAGCAGCGTAGGACCCAATCAGCCCCAGCATTTT. It is translated as CASSVGPNQPQHF.

This clone was seen repeatedly, ten times or more. V gene TRBV6-6 combines with J gene TRBJ2-7; 7 bases are shared with TRBD1. CDR1 is MNHNY and CDR2 is SVGAGI in the germline V gene (reference sequence). After removal of 0 bases from V and 3 bases from J, the junction contained 5 bases not matched to a gene. The CDR3 is made up of 15 amino acids. CDR3 region: CASSYSGTDLYEQYF. CDR3 bases: TGTGCCAGCAGTTACTCAGGGACAGACCTCTACGAGCAGTACTTC.

The chain recombines TRBV19 with TRBJ1-1; no firm D call. Deletions cut 3 bases from V and 4 bases from J, with 15 bases between. CDR1 LNHDA and CDR2 SQIVND come from the germline V gene (reference sequence). This CDR3 is 15 amino acids long. CDR3 residues: CASSIGTGFFTEAFF. CDR3 sequence (DNA): TGTGCCAGTAGTATCGGTACGGGGTTCTTCACTGAAGCTTTCTTT. Filled out from reference TRBV19 and TRBJ1-1, the complete variable domain reads DGGITQSPKYLFRKEGQNVTLSCEQNLNHDAMYWYRQDPGQGLRLIYYSQIVNDFQKGDIAEGYSVSREKKESFPLTVTSAQKNPTAFYLCASSIGTGFFTEAFFGQGTRLTVV.

The CDR3, as DNA: TGCAGCGTTCAAAGCGGGGGTGGCACCGGGGAGCTGTTTTTT. It yields the protein CSVQSGGGTGELFF. This chain joins TRBV29-1 and TRBJ2-2; 8 bases line up with TRBD2. V dropped 5 bases and J dropped 4; count of bases not matched to a gene: 6. Germline V lookup: CDR1 SQVTM, CDR2 ANQGSEA. The CDR3 runs 14 residues.

This chain uses TRBV19 with TRBJ1-5; D perhaps matches TRBD1 (6 bases). This CDR3 has 13 amino acids. Germline V gene data show CDR1 as LNHDA and CDR2 as SQIVND (reference sequence). Trimming stripped 5 bases from V and 6 bases from J, with 11 bases between. CDR3 DNA: TGTGCCAGTAGTGTAAGGGGGGCTCAGCCCCAGCATTTT. This encodes CASSVRGAQPQHF.

The chain is built from TRBV5-1 and TRBJ2-1; no clear D. Germline loops: CDR1 SGHRS, CDR2 YFSETQ. This CDR3 region has 15 residues. V was cut by 5 bases and J by 2 bases, with 14 bases left in between. The CDR3 bases are TGCGCCAGCAGGCCCGACCGAGTACCCTACAATGAGCAGTTCTTC. Residues: CASRPDRVPYNEQFF.

In nucleotides, the CDR3 is TGCGCCAGCAGCTTACATGGACTAGCGGACACAGATACGCAGTATTTT. It yields the protein CASSLHGLADTDTQYF. This chain connects TRBV5-1 to TRBJ2-3; 10 positions agree with TRBD2. V was pared by 2 bases and J by 2 bases, with 5 bases of the junction left unmatched. In germline, CDR1 is SGHRS, CDR2 YFSETQ. This CDR3 is 16 amino acids long.

V gene TRBV29-1 combines with J gene TRBJ2-1, with D perhaps TRBD1 or TRBD2 (5 bases each). The CDR3 runs to 16 residues. Deletions cut 5 bases from V and 4 bases from J, with 21 bases between. Per germline, CDR1 SQVTM and CDR2 ANQGSEA. The CDR3 DNA reads TGCAGCGTTCGATACCTAATCGGGACGGAATACAATGAGCAGTTCTTC. It translates to CSVRYLIGTEYNEQFF.

The rearrangement joins TRBV5-6 to TRBJ1-3, with 8 bases fitting TRBD1. The CDR3 has 13 amino acids. The ends lost 7 bases at V and 4 bases at J; junction bases unmatched: 4. Germline V CDR1 and CDR2: SGHDT, YYEEEE. CDR3 region: CASGRDRGNTIYF. In nucleotides, the CDR3 is TGTGCCAGCGGCAGGGACAGGGGAAACACCATATATTTT.

This chain joins TRBV27 and TRBJ2-3, with D hard to call. V lost 7 bases, J lost 0 bases, and 11 bases lay in between. CDR3 length: 14 residues. CDR1 is MNHEY, CDR2 SMNVEV, per germline (reference sequence). CDR3 sequence reads: CASKLFASTDTQYF. The DNA of the CDR3 is TGTGCCAGCAAACTATTCGCTAGCACAGATACGCAGTATTTT.

The chain joins TRBV2 to TRBJ1-1, with TRBD1 matching 9 bases. The germline V gene has CDR1 SNHLY and CDR2 FYNNEI. Unmatched junction bases numbered 6, after V lost 6 bases and J lost 10 bases. The CDR3 covers 12 residues. CDR3 amino acids: CASSGGTGLAFF. The CDR3 DNA reads as TGTGCCAGCAGCGGTGGGACAGGGTTAGCTTTCTTT.

J is TRBJ1-1 and V is TRBV7-8; 9 bases agree with TRBD1. After removal of 7 bases from V and 4 bases from J, the junction contained 7 bases not matched to a gene. CDR3 size: 14 residues. Germline CDR1 and CDR2: SGHVS and FQNEAQ. Here the CDR3 reads CASNKQGAGTEAFF. CDR3 bases: TGTGCCAGCAACAAACAGGGGGCGGGCACTGAAGCTTTCTTT.

The chain links TRBV10-2 to TRBJ2-1; no firm D call. The CDR3 is 14 residues long. CDR1 and CDR2 from the germline V gene are WSHSY and SAAADI. The V end lost 0 bases, the J end lost 8 bases, and 11 bases lay between the germline ends. The CDR3 DNA reads as TGCGCCAGCAGTGAGTCGTCGGGTGGGGATGAGCAGTTCTTC. Translation gives CASSESSGGDEQFF.

In this sample, this clone turned up a few times. This chain joins TRBV10-3 and TRBJ1-2; 7 positions match TRBD1. The CDR3 is made up of 13 amino acids. V trimming: 10 bases; J trimming: 4 bases; junction bases outside the gene matches: 9. The germline V gene encodes CDR1 ENHRY and CDR2 SYGVKD. The CDR3 DNA is TGTGCCACCAAGGGACAGCTCTTCTATGGCTACACCTTC. Its translation: CATKGQLFYGYTF.

This rearrangement joins TRBV5-4 to TRBJ1-1; tentatively, D is TRBD1 (6 bases). From germline, CDR1 is SGHNT and CDR2 YYREEE (reference sequence). The CDR3 contains 14 residues. Trimming pared 4 bases from V and 1 base from J, leaving 11 bases between. In DNA form, the CDR3 reads TGTGCCAGCAGCCCGGCGGGGGCGAACACTGAAGCTTTCTTT. Encoded protein: CASSPAGANTEAFF.

The count of this clone is one. The V call is TRBV11-2, the J call TRBJ1-5; D is undetermined. V was cut by 5 bases and J by 6 bases, with 11 bases left in between. The CDR3 is made up of 13 amino acids. Germline V gives CDR1 SGHAT, CDR2 FQNNGV. This chain's CDR3 is CASSPSLGQPQHF. The CDR3 bases are TGTGCCAGCAGCCCGAGTTTAGGTCAGCCCCAGCATTTT.

The chain joins TRBV4-1 to TRBJ2-7; D remains unclear. V was clipped by 1 base and J by 5 bases, with 15 bases between them. This CDR3 contains 15 residues. Germline V lookup: CDR1 MGHRA, CDR2 YSYEKL. For the CDR3, the DNA is TGCGCCAGCAGCCAAGTATCTACGGACCCACACGAGCAGTACTTC. Its translation: CASSQVSTDPHEQYF.

The V gene is TRBV6-5, the J gene TRBJ2-7; tentative D call: TRBD2 (7 bases). Germline V gives CDR1 MNHEY, CDR2 SVGAGI. V was trimmed by 0 bases and J by 3 bases, leaving 12 bases between them. This CDR3 contains 15 residues. The CDR3 loop reads CASSYSLGGGYEQYF. CDR3 nucleotides: TGTGCCAGCAGTTACTCCCTAGGGGGGGGCTACGAGCAGTACTTC.

CDR3 residues: CASSLLQGVNTEAFF. CDR3 bases: TGCGCCAGCAGCCTCCTCCAGGGGGTGAACACTGAAGCTTTCTTT. The chain has TRBV5-1 and TRBJ1-1; 7 bases agree with TRBD1. Trimming cost V 4 bases and J 0 bases; bases outside gene matches: 6. CDR3 length equals 15 residues. CDR1 is SGHRS and CDR2 is YFSETQ in the germline V gene.

This clone was detected once. This chain uses TRBV18 with TRBJ2-1, with 9 bases fitting TRBD2. V was clipped by 1 base and J by 0 bases; unmatched bases: 19. The CDR3 loop spans 22 amino acids. Germline lookup yields CDR1 KGHSH and CDR2 LQKENI. DNA for the CDR3: TGTGCCAGCTCACCACTCGGTAGTCACGGACTAGCGTCAATTAGCTCCTACAATGAGCAGTTCTTC. It translates to CASSPLGSHGLASISSYNEQFF.

The gene calls are TRBV6-5 and TRBJ1-1, with TRBD1 matching over 7 bases. This CDR3 region has 12 residues. The germline V gene encodes CDR1 MNHEY and CDR2 SVGAGI. The junction had 3 bases not matched to a gene; V was cut back by 8 bases and J by 3 bases. The CDR3 sequence: CASQGGYTEAFF. CDR3 nucleotide sequence: TGTGCCAGCCAGGGGGGATACACTGAAGCTTTCTTT.

This rearrangement joins TRBV7-9 to TRBJ2-3; 10 bases are shared with TRBD2. Germline V gives CDR1 SEHNR, CDR2 FQNEAQ (reference sequence). The CDR3 has 16 residues. V was clipped by 7 bases and J by 2 bases; unmatched bases: 9. CDR3 nucleotides: TGTGCCAGCACCGCCCCCGGACTAGCGGTCACAGATACGCAGTATTTT. Translating gives CASTAPGLAVTDTQYF.

In DNA, the CDR3 is TGTGCCACCAGCAGAGTCATAGCGGGAGGCCAAGATACGCAGTATTTT. Protein: CATSRVIAGGQDTQYF. The chain has TRBV15 and TRBJ2-3; TRBD2 agrees at 10 bases. Germline V CDR1 and CDR2: LNHNV, YYDKDF (reference sequence). V was clipped by 1 base and J by 5 bases; unmatched bases: 6. The CDR3 covers 16 residues. Full variable domain (outside the CDR3, taken from reference TRBV15 and TRBJ2-3): DAMVIQNPRYQVTQFGKPVTLSCSQTLNHNVMYWYQQKSSQAPKLLFHYYDKDFNNEADTPDNFQSRRPNTSFCFLDIRSPGLGDTAMYLCATSRVIAGGQDTQYFGPGTRLTVL.

This clone was seen once. The chain uses TRBV11-1 and TRBJ1-1; tentatively, D is TRBD1 (5 bases). Germline-derived CDR1 and CDR2 are SGHAT and FQDESV (reference sequence). The V and J ends lost 2 bases and 1 base respectively, with 14 bases between them. The CDR3 spans 16 residues. The CDR3 sequence is CASSLKRDPRNTEAFF. DNA for the CDR3: TGTGCCAGCAGCTTAAAAAGGGACCCAAGGAACACTGAAGCTTTCTTT.

The chain recombines TRBV12-3 or TRBV12-4 with TRBJ1-1, with D uncertain. V was trimmed by 2 bases and J by 4 bases, leaving 5 bases between them. The CDR3 sequence is 12 residues long. For the CDR3, the DNA is TGTGCCAGCAGTTTAATCGGCACTGAAGCTTTCTTT. Translating it yields CASSLIGTEAFF.

The chain links TRBV5-1 to TRBJ1-2; D remains unclear. Germline V gene lookup returns CDR1 SGHRS and CDR2 YFSETQ. Trimming cost V 0 bases and J 0 bases, with 3 bases left between them. CDR3 length: 13 amino acids. CDR3 region: CASSLGSNYGYTF. The DNA of the CDR3 is TGCGCCAGCAGCTTGGGATCTAACTATGGCTACACCTTC.

This chain links TRBV19 with TRBJ1-1; no reliable D call. Germline CDR1 LNHDA, CDR2 SQIVND (reference sequence). Trimming removed 5 bases at V and 0 bases at J, with 22 bases between. The CDR3 sequence is 18 residues long. CDR3 in DNA: TGTGCCAGTAGTCCCCGACACGGGAGATTGTCAATGAACACTGAAGCTTTCTTT. It translates to CASSPRHGRLSMNTEAFF. Together with reference TRBV19 and TRBJ1-1, the CDR3 gives the full variable domain: DGGITQSPKYLFRKEGQNVTLSCEQNLNHDAMYWYRQDPGQGLRLIYYSQIVNDFQKGDIAEGYSVSREKKESFPLTVTSAQKNPTAFYLCASSPRHGRLSMNTEAFFGQGTRLTVV.